This is a list of T cell receptor beta chains from one sample in a study of Graves' ophthalmopathy and Graves' hyperthyroidism. From the multiplex PCR reads, TCRdb called clonotypes with MiXCR, one entry per CDR3 protein. The sample holds over 450,000 distinct CDR3 sequences, over 13% seen once. The sample taken for sequencing was blood. The source of these receptors is a woman aged 25 to 39 with Graves' ophthalmopathy. Each CDR3 is given with its conserved first and last residue. A D gene is named only where the DNA matches it firmly. Part of the rows lack a size; the others show once, few, many or a class for expanded clones.

J gene: TRBJ1-1
V gene: TRBV10-3
clone size: many
D gene: NA
CDR3 DNA: TGTGCCATCAGTGAAGGGATTAAGGCTGAAGCTTTCTTT
CDR3 protein: CAISEGIKAEAFF

J gene: TRBJ1-2
V gene: TRBV6-1
clone size: many
D gene: TRBD1
CDR3 DNA: TGTGCCAGCAGTGGTGACAGGGGGGTCTATGGCTACACCTTC
CDR3 protein: CASSGDRGVYGYTF

J gene: TRBJ1-3
V gene: TRBV18
clone size: NA
D gene: TRBD1
CDR3 DNA: TGTGCCAGCTCACCAGAAATAGGGGGCACTGGAAACACCATATATTTT
CDR3 protein: CASSPEIGGTGNTIYF

J gene: TRBJ1-2
V gene: TRBV5-1
clone size: many
D gene: NA
CDR3 DNA: TGCGCCAGCAGCTTGGCCGGCAGGAGTGGCTACACCTTC
CDR3 protein: CASSLAGRSGYTF

J gene: TRBJ2-5
V gene: TRBV7-9
clone size: once
D gene: NA
CDR3 DNA: TGTGCCAGCAGCTTATTACTAGAAGAGACCCAGGACTTC
CDR3 protein: CASSLLLEETQDF

J gene: TRBJ1-1
V gene: TRBV6-1
clone size: NA
D gene: NA
CDR3 DNA: TGTGCCAGCAGTGAAATCGGACGCCTCGGAAGGGCTTTCTTT
CDR3 protein: CASSEIGRLGRAFF

J gene: TRBJ1-5
V gene: TRBV7-8
clone size: NA
D gene: TRBD1
CDR3 DNA: TGTGCCAGCAGCTTAGTTCCAGGGGGCGATCAGCCCCAGCATTTT
CDR3 protein: CASSLVPGGDQPQHF

J gene: TRBJ2-2
V gene: TRBV12-3/TRBV12-4
clone size: many
D gene: NA
CDR3 DNA: TGTGCCAGCAGTTTGCTGGGGACAATAAACACCGGGGAGCTGTTTTTT
CDR3 protein: CASSLLGTINTGELFF

J gene: TRBJ2-7
V gene: TRBV6-2/TRBV6-3
clone size: many
D gene: TRBD2
CDR3 DNA: TGTGCCAGCAGGACTAGCGGGAGTATCAACGAGCAGTACTTC
CDR3 protein: CASRTSGSINEQYF

J gene: TRBJ1-5
V gene: TRBV12-3/TRBV12-4
clone size: many
D gene: NA
CDR3 DNA: TGTGCCAGCAGTTACGGGGATAGGGGACAGCCCCAGCATTTT
CDR3 protein: CASSYGDRGQPQHF

J gene: TRBJ1-3
V gene: TRBV12-3/TRBV12-4
clone size: many
D gene: NA
CDR3 DNA: TGTGCCAGCAGTTTACTTGCTGGAAACACCATATATTTT
CDR3 protein: CASSLLAGNTIYF

J gene: TRBJ2-7
V gene: TRBV6-1
clone size: many
D gene: NA
CDR3 DNA: TGTGCCAGCAGGGACTACCCAGTGAGCGAGCAGTACTTC
CDR3 protein: CASRDYPVSEQYF

J gene: TRBJ1-1
V gene: TRBV12-3/TRBV12-4
clone size: NA
D gene: NA
CDR3 DNA: TGTGCCAGCAGCCCCGTGGGCCTTATGAACACTGAAGCTTTCTTT
CDR3 protein: CASSPVGLMNTEAFF

J gene: TRBJ1-1
V gene: TRBV2
clone size: many
D gene: NA
CDR3 DNA: TGTGCCAGCAGTGTTTACAGGGAAACTGAAGCTTTCTTT
CDR3 protein: CASSVYRETEAFF

J gene: TRBJ1-2
V gene: TRBV15
clone size: medium-sized
D gene: NA
CDR3 DNA: TGTGCCACCAGCAGAGAGACGACGAGGGACAACTACACCTTC
CDR3 protein: CATSRETTRDNYTF

J gene: TRBJ2-5
V gene: TRBV30
clone size: many
D gene: NA
CDR3 DNA: TGTGCCTGGAGTGTTGAGACCCAGTACTTC
CDR3 protein: CAWSVETQYF

J gene: TRBJ2-7
V gene: TRBV6-6
clone size: many
D gene: TRBD2
CDR3 DNA: TGTGCCTCTAGCGGGAGTGTTGGCGAGCAGTACTTC
CDR3 protein: CASSGSVGEQYF

J gene: TRBJ1-2
V gene: TRBV2
clone size: NA
D gene: NA
CDR3 DNA: TGTGCCAGCAAATTGACAGATTCTAACTATGGCTACACCTTC
CDR3 protein: CASKLTDSNYGYTF

J gene: TRBJ2-2
V gene: TRBV24-1
clone size: few
D gene: NA
CDR3 DNA: TGTGCCACCAACAGGGAGGGTGGAGGGGAGCTGTTTTTT
CDR3 protein: CATNREGGGELFF

J gene: TRBJ2-5
V gene: TRBV6-2/TRBV6-3
clone size: many
D gene: TRBD1
CDR3 DNA: TGTGCCAGCAGTATACGAGGGACAGGGCGAATAATACCCCAAGAGACCCAGTACTTC
CDR3 protein: CASSIRGTGRIIPQETQYF

J gene: TRBJ2-7
V gene: TRBV12-3/TRBV12-4
clone size: NA
D gene: TRBD1
CDR3 DNA: TGTGCCAGCAGCTCCGGACAGGATCCCTCCTACGAGCAGTACTTC
CDR3 protein: CASSSGQDPSYEQYF

J gene: TRBJ2-7
V gene: TRBV27
clone size: many
D gene: NA
CDR3 DNA: TGTGCCAGCAGTTGGCGACAGTTCTACGAGCAGTACTTC
CDR3 protein: CASSWRQFYEQYF

J gene: TRBJ2-5
V gene: TRBV6-1
clone size: many
D gene: NA
CDR3 DNA: TGTGCCAGTGGGGGGGCGGTTCAAGAGACCCAGTACTTC
CDR3 protein: CASGGAVQETQYF

J gene: TRBJ2-7
V gene: TRBV19
clone size: many
D gene: TRBD2
CDR3 DNA: TGTGCCACTGGACTAGGGGCCTACGAGCAGTACTTC
CDR3 protein: CATGLGAYEQYF

J gene: TRBJ1-2
V gene: TRBV27
clone size: NA
D gene: TRBD1
CDR3 DNA: TGTGCCAGACTGTCGGTTTTACCGGGACAGGGCGACTATGGCTACACCTTC
CDR3 protein: CARLSVLPGQGDYGYTF

J gene: TRBJ2-2
V gene: TRBV20-1
clone size: many
D gene: TRBD1
CDR3 DNA: TGCAGTGCTAAATCAGGACAGGCCGGGGAGCTGTTTTTT
CDR3 protein: CSAKSGQAGELFF

J gene: TRBJ1-1
V gene: TRBV28
clone size: few
D gene: TRBD1
CDR3 DNA: TGTGCCAGCAGCCGACAGGGGGCTATGGGCACTGAAGCTTTCTTT
CDR3 protein: CASSRQGAMGTEAFF

J gene: TRBJ2-5
V gene: TRBV6-1
clone size: few
D gene: NA
CDR3 DNA: TGTGCCAGCAGTGAACAGGCGGAGACCCAGTACTTC
CDR3 protein: CASSEQAETQYF

J gene: TRBJ1-6
V gene: TRBV20-1
clone size: many
D gene: TRBD1
CDR3 DNA: TGCAGTGCTAGAGATCTCGGGACAGGGGGTGAAAATTCACCCCTCCACTTT
CDR3 protein: CSARDLGTGGENSPLHF